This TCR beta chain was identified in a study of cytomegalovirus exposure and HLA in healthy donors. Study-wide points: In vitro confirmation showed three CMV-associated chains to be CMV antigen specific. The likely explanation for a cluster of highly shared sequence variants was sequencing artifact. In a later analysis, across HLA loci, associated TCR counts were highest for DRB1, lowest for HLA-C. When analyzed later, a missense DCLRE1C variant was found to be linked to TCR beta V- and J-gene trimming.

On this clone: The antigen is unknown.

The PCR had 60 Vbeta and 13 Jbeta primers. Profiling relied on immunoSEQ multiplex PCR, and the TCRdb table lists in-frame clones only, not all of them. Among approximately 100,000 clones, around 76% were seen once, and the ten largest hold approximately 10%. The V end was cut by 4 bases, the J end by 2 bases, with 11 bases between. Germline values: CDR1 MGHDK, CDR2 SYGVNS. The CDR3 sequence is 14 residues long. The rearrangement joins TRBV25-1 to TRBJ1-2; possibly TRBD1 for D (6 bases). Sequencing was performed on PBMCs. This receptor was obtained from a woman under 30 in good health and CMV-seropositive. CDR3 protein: CASSAVGANYGYTF. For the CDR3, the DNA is TGTGCCAGCAGTGCGGTGGGGGCCAACTATGGCTACACCTTC.